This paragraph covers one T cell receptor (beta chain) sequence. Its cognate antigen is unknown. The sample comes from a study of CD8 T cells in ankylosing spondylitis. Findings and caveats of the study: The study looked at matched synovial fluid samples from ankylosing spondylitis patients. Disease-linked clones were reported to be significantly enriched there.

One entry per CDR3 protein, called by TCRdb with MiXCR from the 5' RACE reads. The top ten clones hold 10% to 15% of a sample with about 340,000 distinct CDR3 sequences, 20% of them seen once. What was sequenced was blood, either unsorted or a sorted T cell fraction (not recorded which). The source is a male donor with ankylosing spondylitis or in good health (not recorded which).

The CDR3 protein is CASSSRDLPTGELFF. The DNA for the CDR3 is TGTGCCAGCAGCTCGCGGGACTTACCCACCGGGGAGCTGTTTTTT. J is TRBJ2-2 and V is TRBV7-3, with D perhaps matching TRBD2 (6 bases). The CDR3 has 15 residues. Germline CDR1 and CDR2: SGHTA and FQGTGA. V shed 4 bases and J shed 4 bases, with 13 bases lying between them. The variable domain in full, with the rest retrieved from reference TRBV7-3 and TRBJ2-2, is GAGVSQTPSNKVTEKGKYVELRCDPISGHTALYWYRQSLGQGPEFLIYFQGTGAADDSGLPNDRFFAVRPEGSVSTLKIQRTERGDSAVYLCASSSRDLPTGELFFGEGSRLTVL.